These 18 T cell receptor beta chains were all obtained from the same sample, sequenced in a study of shared clonotypes between healthy human individuals. The naive CD8 subset, CD45RO-negative cells positively selected for CCR7, excluded terminally differentiated effector memory CD45RA+ cells. TCRdb's table, derived via immunoSEQ multiplex PCR, lists solely in-frame clones and lacks some. The sample records roughly 600,000 clones, roughly 98% being singletons. The source material was naive CD8+ T cells sorted from blood. Receptors were obtained from a man aged 30 to 45 in good health.

This clone was detected only once. This rearrangement joins TRBV9 to TRBJ2-1; D perhaps matches TRBD2 (6 bases). The length of the CDR3 is 16 residues. From germline, CDR1 is SGDLS and CDR2 YYNGEE. V was trimmed by 3 bases and J by 4 bases, leaving 17 bases between them. CDR3 loop: CASSGASGGIYNEQFF. Here the CDR3 DNA reads TGTGCCAGCAGCGGTGCCTCAGGCGGGATATACAATGAGCAGTTCTTC.

J is TRBJ2-1 and V is TRBV7-9, with D perhaps TRBD1 (6 bases). V lost 5 bases, J lost 1 base, and 12 bases lay in between. The CDR3 is 15 residues long. The germline V gene has CDR1 SEHNR and CDR2 FQNEAQ (reference sequence). The CDR3 reads CASSPRGLSYNEQFF. CDR3 nucleotide sequence: TGTGCCAGCAGCCCCAGGGGTCTATCCTACAATGAGCAGTTCTTC.

The chain couples TRBV15 to TRBJ1-4; unclear D gene. Trimming shortened V by 4 bases and J by 3 bases, and 6 bases separated the two germline ends. CDR1 is LNHNV, CDR2 YYDKDF, per germline (reference sequence). This CDR3 has 13 residues. The CDR3: CATSIRSNEKLFF. CDR3 nucleotide sequence: TGTGCCACCAGCATAAGGTCTAATGAAAAACTGTTTTTT.

This clone was seen a single time. The chain couples TRBV9 to TRBJ2-7; 9 bases match TRBD1. CDR3 length: 15 amino acids. Germline trimming cut 0 bases from V and 5 bases from J; bases unmatched to any gene: 6. Germline-derived CDR1 and CDR2 are SGDLS and YYNGEE. The CDR3 DNA sequence: TGTGCCAGCAGCGTAGCTGGGACAGGGATCGACGAGCAGTACTTC. Protein: CASSVAGTGIDEQYF.

V is TRBV2 and J is TRBJ1-1; D is perhaps TRBD1 (5 bases). The V end lost 1 base, the J end lost 0 bases, and 12 bases lay between the germline ends. CDR1 SNHLY and CDR2 FYNNEI come from the germline V gene. This CDR3 has 16 amino acids. The CDR3 DNA reads as TGTGCCAGCAGTGAAGAGGCAGGGCAATTGAACACTGAAGCTTTCTTT. Translated, it gives CASSEEAGQLNTEAFF.

The chain combines TRBV5-1 with TRBJ2-3; the match to TRBD2 covers 10 bases. The CDR3 consists of 15 residues. In germline, CDR1 is SGHRS, CDR2 YFSETQ. V lost 0 bases, J lost 6 bases, and 4 bases stayed unmatched. The CDR3 nucleotides are TGCGCCAGCAGCTTGGCTAGCGGGAGTCCCGATACGCAGTATTTT. The encoded protein is CASSLASGSPDTQYF.

V and J are TRBV25-1 and TRBJ2-7; D might be TRBD2 (5 bases). The length of the CDR3 is 12 residues. Trimming took off 8 bases at V and 3 bases at J, with 11 bases between the two ends. Germline V gene lookup returns CDR1 MGHDK and CDR2 SYGVNS. The CDR3 is CASRTRNYEQYF. CDR3 nucleotides: TGTGCCAGCCGGACTCGAAACTACGAGCAGTACTTC.

The V call is TRBV30, the J call TRBJ2-2, with D perhaps TRBD2 (5 bases). Trimming stripped 0 bases from V and 0 bases from J, with 20 bases between. Germline CDR1 GTSNPN, CDR2 SVGIG (reference sequence). The CDR3 length is 19 residues. The chain's CDR3 is CAWSVRSLGSQPNTGELFF. The CDR3 region has the DNA TGTGCCTGGAGTGTACGTTCTTTAGGGAGTCAACCGAACACCGGGGAGCTGTTTTTT.

This sequence joins TRBV6-6 and TRBJ1-2, with TRBD1 matching 10 bases. V dropped 5 bases and J dropped 6; count of bases not matched to a gene: 3. CDR1 is MNHNY and CDR2 is SVGAGI in the germline V gene (reference sequence). CDR3 size: 13 residues. The CDR3 nucleotides read TGTGCCAGCAGTCCCGACAGGGGGCATGGCTACACCTTC. It yields the protein CASSPDRGHGYTF.

The count of this clone is one. This chain joins TRBV29-1 and TRBJ2-7; D might be TRBD1 (5 bases). V gave up 7 bases and J gave up 1 base, with 8 bases separating them. Per germline, CDR1 SQVTM and CDR2 ANQGSEA. The CDR3 sequence is 11 residues long. The CDR3 nucleotides are TGCAGCGCCCGACAGTCCTACGAGCAGTACTTC. Encoded protein: CSARQSYEQYF.

In this sample, this clone turned up once. V gene TRBV27 combines with J gene TRBJ1-5; D not certain. Germline CDR1 reads MNHEY; CDR2 reads SMNVEV (reference sequence). V lost 8 bases and J lost 5, with 16 bases in between. The CDR3 is 14 residues long. CDR3 in DNA: TGTGCCAGCCGAAGCGGGCTTGGCTATCAGCCCCAGCATTTT. Translation gives CASRSGLGYQPQHF.

The chain carries TRBV7-9 and TRBJ1-5, with 10 bases that match TRBD1. Looked up from germline, CDR1 is SEHNR and CDR2 is FQNEAQ (reference sequence). Unmatched junction bases numbered 4, after V lost 1 base and J lost 1 base. This CDR3 has 17 amino acids. CDR3 bases: TGTGCCAGCAGCTTAGTTGGGACAGGGGACAGCAATCAGCCCCAGCATTTT. It yields the protein CASSLVGTGDSNQPQHF.

The chain employs TRBV10-1 and TRBJ1-1; no reliable D call. CDR1 and CDR2 (germline): WNHNN, SYGVQD (reference sequence). The CDR3 has 14 residues. The ends were cut back, 8 bases at V and 2 bases at J, with 15 bases in the middle. DNA for the CDR3: TGCGCCAGCCAGGATTCGATAGGAAACACTGAAGCTTTCTTT. Amino acids: CASQDSIGNTEAFF.

This rearrangement joins TRBV6-5 to TRBJ2-7, with 9 bases identical to TRBD2. CDR1 and CDR2 from the germline V gene are MNHEY and SVGAGI. With V trimmed by 7 bases and J by 0 bases, 4 bases remained unmatched. This CDR3 comprises 14 residues. Here the CDR3 reads CASKYSGSSYEQYF. Written as DNA, the CDR3 is TGTGCCAGCAAATATAGCGGGAGCTCCTACGAGCAGTACTTC.

The rearrangement uses TRBV14 and TRBJ2-3, with no clear D. CDR1 is SGHDN, CDR2 FVKESK, per germline. Deletions cut 0 bases from V and 2 bases from J, with 6 bases between. This CDR3 is built from 14 residues. The CDR3 sequence: CASSQEQYTDTQYF. The CDR3 coding sequence is TGTGCCAGCAGCCAAGAACAGTACACAGATACGCAGTATTTT.

The J gene is TRBJ1-1, the V gene TRBV7-9, with TRBD1 matching over 7 bases. V was clipped by 8 bases and J by 11 bases; unmatched bases: 23. In germline, CDR1 is SEHNR, CDR2 FQNEAQ (reference sequence). The CDR3 has 16 amino acids. CDR3 sequence reads: CASQASSAGQPFLAFF. CDR3 DNA sequence: TGTGCCAGCCAGGCCTCTTCTGCGGGACAGCCTTTCTTGGCTTTCTTT.

The chain links TRBV7-8 to TRBJ1-1; a weak D match, TRBD1 (5 bases). Germline CDR1 reads SGHVS; CDR2 reads FQNEAQ. This CDR3 has 16 residues. With 2 bases removed from V and 0 bases from J, the gap between germline ends came to 13 bases. The DNA for the CDR3 is TGTGCCAGCAGCTTACGGACGGGGGGAATGAACACTGAAGCTTTCTTT. Encoded protein: CASSLRTGGMNTEAFF.

The gene calls are TRBV6-5 and TRBJ2-5; TRBD2 agrees at 10 bases. The CDR3 covers 15 residues. Germline-derived CDR1 and CDR2 are MNHEY and SVGAGI. The ends lost 11 bases at V and 2 bases at J; junction bases unmatched: 11. The CDR3 region has the DNA TGTGCCCTGAATGGGGGGACTAGCGTTCAAGAGACCCAGTACTTC. Translation: CALNGGTSVQETQYF.